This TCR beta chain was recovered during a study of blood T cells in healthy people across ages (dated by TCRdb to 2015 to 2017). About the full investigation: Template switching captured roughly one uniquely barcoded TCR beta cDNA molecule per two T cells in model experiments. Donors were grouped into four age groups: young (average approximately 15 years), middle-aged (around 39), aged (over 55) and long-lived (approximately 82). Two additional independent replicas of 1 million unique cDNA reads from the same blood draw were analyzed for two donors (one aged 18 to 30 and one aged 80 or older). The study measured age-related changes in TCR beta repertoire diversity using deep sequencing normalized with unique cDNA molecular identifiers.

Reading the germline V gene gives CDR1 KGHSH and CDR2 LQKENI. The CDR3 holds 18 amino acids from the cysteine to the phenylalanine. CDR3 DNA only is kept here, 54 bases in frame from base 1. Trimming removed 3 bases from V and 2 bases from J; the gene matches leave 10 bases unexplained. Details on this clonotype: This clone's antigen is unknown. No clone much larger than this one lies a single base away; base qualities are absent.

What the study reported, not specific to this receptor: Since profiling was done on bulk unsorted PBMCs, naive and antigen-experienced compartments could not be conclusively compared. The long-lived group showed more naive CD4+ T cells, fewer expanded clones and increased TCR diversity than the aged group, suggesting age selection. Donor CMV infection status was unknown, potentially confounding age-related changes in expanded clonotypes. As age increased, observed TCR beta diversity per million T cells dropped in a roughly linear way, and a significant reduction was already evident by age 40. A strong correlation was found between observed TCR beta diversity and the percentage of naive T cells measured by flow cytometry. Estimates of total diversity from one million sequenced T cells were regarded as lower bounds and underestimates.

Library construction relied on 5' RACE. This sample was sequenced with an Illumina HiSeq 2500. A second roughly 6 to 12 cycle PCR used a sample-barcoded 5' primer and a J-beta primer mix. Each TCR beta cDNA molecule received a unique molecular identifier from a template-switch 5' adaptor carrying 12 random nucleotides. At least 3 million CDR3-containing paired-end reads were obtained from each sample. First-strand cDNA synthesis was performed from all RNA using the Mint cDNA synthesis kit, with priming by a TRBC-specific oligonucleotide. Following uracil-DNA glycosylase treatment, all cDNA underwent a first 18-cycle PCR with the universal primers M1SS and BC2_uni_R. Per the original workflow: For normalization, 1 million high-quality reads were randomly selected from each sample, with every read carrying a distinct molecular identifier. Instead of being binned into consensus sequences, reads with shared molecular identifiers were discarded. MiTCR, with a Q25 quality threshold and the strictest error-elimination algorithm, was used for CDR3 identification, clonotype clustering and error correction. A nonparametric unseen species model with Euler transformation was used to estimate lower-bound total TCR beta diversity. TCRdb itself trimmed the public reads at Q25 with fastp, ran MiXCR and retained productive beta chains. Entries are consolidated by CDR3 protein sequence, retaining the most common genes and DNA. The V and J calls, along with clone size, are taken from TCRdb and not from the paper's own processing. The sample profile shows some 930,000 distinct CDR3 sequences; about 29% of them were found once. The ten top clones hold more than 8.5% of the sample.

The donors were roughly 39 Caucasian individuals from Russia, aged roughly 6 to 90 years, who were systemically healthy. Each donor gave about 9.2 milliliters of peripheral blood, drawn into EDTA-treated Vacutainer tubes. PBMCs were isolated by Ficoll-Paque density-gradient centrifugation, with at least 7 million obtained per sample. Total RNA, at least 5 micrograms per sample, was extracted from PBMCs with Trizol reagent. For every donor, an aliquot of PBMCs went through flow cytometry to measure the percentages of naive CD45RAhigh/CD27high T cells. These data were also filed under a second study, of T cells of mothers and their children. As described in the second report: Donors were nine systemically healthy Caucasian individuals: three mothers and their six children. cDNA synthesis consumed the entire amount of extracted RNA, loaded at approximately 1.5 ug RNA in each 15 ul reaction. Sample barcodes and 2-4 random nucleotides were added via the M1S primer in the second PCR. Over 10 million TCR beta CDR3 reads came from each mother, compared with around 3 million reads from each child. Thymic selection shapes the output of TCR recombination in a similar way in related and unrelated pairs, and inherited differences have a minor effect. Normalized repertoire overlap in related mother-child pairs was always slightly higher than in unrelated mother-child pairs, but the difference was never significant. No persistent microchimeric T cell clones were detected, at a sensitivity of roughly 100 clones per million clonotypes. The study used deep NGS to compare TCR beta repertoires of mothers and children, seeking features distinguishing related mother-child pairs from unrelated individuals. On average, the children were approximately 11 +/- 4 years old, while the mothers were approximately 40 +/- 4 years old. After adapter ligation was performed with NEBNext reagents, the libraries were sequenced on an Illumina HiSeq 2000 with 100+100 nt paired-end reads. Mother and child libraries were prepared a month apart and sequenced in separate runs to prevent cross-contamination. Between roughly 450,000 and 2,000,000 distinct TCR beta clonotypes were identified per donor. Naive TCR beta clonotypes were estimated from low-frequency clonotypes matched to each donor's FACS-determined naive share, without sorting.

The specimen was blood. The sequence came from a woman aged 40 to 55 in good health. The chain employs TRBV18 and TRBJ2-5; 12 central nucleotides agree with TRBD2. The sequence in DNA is TGTGCCAGCTCACCGGGGAAGACTAGCGGGGGACCTCAAGAGACCCAGTACTTC. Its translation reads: CASSPGKTSGGPQETQYF.